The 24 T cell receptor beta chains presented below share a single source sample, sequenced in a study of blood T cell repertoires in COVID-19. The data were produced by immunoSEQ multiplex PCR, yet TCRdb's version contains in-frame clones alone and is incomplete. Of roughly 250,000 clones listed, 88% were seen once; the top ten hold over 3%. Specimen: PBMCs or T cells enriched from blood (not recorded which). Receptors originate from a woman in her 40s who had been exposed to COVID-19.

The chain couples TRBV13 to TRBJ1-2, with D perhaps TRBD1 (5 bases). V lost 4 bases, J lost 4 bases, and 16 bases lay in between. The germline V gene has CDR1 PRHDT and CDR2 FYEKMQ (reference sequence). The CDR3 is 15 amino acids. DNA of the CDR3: TGTGCCAGCAGCTCACCCAGCCAGGGCTTCTATGGCTACACCTTC. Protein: CASSSPSQGFYGYTF.

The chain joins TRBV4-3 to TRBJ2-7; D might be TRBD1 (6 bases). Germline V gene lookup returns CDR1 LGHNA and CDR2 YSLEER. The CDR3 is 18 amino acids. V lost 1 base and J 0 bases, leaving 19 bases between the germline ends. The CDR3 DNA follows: TGCGCCAGCAGCCAAGGGCGGCAGGGGATCGGGCTCTCCTACGAGCAGTACTTC. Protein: CASSQGRQGIGLSYEQYF.

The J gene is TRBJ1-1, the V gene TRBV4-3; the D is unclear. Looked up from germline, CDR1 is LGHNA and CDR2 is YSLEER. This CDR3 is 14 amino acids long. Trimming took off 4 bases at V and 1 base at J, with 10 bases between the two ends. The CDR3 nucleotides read TGCGCCAGCAGCCGGTTACGAGGGAACACTGAAGCTTTCTTT. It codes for CASSRLRGNTEAFF.

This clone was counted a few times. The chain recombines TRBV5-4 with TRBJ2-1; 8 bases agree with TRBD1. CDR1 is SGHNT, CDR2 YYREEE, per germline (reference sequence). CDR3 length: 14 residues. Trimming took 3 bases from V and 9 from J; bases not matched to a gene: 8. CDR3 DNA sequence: TGTGCCAGCAGCTCGGGGGACAGGACGGGTGAGCAGTTCTTC. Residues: CASSSGDRTGEQFF.

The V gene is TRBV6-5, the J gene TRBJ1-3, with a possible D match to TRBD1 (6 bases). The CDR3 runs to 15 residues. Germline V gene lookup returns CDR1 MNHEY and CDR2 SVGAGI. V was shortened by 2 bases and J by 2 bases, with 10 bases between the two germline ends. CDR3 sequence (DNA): TGTGCCAGCAGTTACAGGGGGAGAGCTGGAAACACCATATATTTT. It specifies CASSYRGRAGNTIYF.

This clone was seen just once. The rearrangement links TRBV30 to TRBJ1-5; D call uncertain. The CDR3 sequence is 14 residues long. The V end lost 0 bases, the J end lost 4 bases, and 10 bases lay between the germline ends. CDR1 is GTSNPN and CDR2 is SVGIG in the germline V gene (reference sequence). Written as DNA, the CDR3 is TGTGCCTGGAGTGTACGTACAGTGAATCAGCCCCAGCATTTT. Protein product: CAWSVRTVNQPQHF.

CDR3 amino acids: CASTARAADTQYF. The CDR3 DNA follows: TGTGCCAGCACGGCCAGGGCGGCAGATACGCAGTATTTT. The chain has TRBV2 and TRBJ2-3, with D perhaps matching TRBD1 (5 bases). V shed 7 bases and J shed 4 bases, with 12 bases lying between them. The CDR3 extends over 13 amino acids. The V gene's germline CDR1 is SNHLY and CDR2 FYNNEI.

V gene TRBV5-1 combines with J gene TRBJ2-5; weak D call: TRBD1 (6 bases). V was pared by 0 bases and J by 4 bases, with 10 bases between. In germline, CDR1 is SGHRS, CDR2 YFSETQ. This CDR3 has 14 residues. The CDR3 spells CASSLEGTLETQYF. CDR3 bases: TGCGCCAGCAGCTTGGAAGGGACATTAGAGACCCAGTACTTC.

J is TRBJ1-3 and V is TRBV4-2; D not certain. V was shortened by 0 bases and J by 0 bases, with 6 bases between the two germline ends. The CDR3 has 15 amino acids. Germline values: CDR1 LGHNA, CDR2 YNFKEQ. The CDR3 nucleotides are TGTGCCAGCAGCCAAGATCTCCGCTCTGGAAACACCATATATTTT. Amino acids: CASSQDLRSGNTIYF.

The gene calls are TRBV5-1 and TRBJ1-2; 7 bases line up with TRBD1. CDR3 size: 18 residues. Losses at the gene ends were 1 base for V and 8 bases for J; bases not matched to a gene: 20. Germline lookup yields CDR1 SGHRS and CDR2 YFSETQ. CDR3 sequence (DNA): TGCGCCAGCAGCTTGTCAAGTTGGTCCGGGACAGTCCCTGGAGGCTACACCTTC. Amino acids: CASSLSSWSGTVPGGYTF. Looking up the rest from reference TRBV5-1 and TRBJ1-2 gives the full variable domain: KAGVTQTPRYLIKTRGQQVTLSCSPISGHRSVSWYQQTPGQGLQFLFEYFSETQRNKGNFPGRFSGRQFSNSRSEMNVSTLELGDSALYLCASSLSSWSGTVPGGYTFGSGTRLTVV.

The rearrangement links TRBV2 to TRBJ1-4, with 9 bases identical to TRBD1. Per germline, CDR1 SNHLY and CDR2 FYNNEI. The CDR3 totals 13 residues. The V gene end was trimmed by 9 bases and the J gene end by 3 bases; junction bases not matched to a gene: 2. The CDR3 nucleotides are TGTGCCAGTAGACAGGGGGCTAATGAAAAACTGTTTTTT. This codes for CASRQGANEKLFF.

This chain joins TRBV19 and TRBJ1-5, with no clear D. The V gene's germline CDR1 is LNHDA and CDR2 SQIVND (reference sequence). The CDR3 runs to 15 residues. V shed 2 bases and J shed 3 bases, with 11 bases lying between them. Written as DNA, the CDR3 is TGTGCCAGTAGTATATCAGGTCTATACAATCAGCCCCAGCATTTT. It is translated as CASSISGLYNQPQHF.

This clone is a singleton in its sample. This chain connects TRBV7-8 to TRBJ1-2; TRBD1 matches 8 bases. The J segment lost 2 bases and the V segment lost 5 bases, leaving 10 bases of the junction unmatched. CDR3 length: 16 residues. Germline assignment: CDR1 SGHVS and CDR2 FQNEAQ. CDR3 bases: TGTGCCAGCAGCGAACAGGGGGTTCGGGGGAACTATGGCTACACCTTC. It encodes CASSEQGVRGNYGYTF. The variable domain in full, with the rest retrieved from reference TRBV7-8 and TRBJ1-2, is GAGVSQSPRYKVAKRGQDVALRCDPISGHVSLFWYQQALGQGPEFLTYFQNEAQLDKSGLPSDRFFAERPEGSVSTLKIQRTQQEDSAVYLCASSEQGVRGNYGYTFGSGTRLTVV.

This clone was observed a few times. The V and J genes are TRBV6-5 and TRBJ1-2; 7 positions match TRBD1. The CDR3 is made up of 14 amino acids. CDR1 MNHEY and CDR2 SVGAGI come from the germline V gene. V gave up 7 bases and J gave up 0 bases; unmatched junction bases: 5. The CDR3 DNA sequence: TGTGCCAGCAAAATAGGACAGGCTAACTATGGCTACACCTTC. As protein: CASKIGQANYGYTF.

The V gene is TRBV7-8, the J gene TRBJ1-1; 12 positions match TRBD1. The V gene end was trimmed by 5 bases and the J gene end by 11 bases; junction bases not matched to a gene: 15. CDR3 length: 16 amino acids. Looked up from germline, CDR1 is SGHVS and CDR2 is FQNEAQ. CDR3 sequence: CASSSLVGTGGLRAFF. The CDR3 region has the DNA TGTGCCAGCAGCAGCTTAGTGGGGACAGGGGGCCTGAGGGCTTTCTTT.

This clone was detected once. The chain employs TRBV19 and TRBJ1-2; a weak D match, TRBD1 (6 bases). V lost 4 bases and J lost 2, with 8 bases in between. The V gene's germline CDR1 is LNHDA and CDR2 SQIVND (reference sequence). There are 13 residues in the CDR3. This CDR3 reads CASSNRANYGYTF. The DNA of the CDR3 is TGTGCCAGTAGTAACAGGGCGAACTATGGCTACACCTTC. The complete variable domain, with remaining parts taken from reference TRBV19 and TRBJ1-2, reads DGGITQSPKYLFRKEGQNVTLSCEQNLNHDAMYWYRQDPGQGLRLIYYSQIVNDFQKGDIAEGYSVSREKKESFPLTVTSAQKNPTAFYLCASSNRANYGYTFGSGTRLTVV.

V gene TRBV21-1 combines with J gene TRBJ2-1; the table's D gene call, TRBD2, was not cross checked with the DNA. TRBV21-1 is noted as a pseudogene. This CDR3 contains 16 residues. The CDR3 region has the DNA TGTGCCAGCAGCCTCCTGGGCGCTAGCGGGAGCCCAAGGAAGTTCTTC. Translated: CASSLLGASGSPRKFF.

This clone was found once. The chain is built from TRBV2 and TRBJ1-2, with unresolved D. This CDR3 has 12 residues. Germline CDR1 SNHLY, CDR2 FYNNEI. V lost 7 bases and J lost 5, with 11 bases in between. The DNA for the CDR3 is TGTGCCAGCACTGCAGTCCCTTATGGCTACACCTTC. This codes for CASTAVPYGYTF.

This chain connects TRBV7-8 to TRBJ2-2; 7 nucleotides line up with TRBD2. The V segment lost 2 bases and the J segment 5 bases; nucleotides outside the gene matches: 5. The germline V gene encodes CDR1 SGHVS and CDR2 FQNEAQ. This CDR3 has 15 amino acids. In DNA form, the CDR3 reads TGTGCCAGCAGCTTAAGGCGGGAGCATACCGGGGAGCTGTTTTTT. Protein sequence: CASSLRREHTGELFF.

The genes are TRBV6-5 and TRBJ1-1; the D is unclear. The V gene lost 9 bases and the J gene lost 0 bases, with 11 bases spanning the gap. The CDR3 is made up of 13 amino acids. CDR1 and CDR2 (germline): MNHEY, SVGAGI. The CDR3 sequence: CASTGEMNTEAFF. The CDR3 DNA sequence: TGTGCCAGTACGGGAGAGATGAACACTGAAGCTTTCTTT.

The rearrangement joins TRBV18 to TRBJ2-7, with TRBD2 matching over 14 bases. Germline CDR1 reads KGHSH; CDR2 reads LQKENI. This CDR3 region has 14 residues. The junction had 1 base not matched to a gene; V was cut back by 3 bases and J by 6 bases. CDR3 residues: CASSPGLAGVEQYV. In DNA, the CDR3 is TGTGCCAGCTCACCGGGACTAGCGGGAGTCGAGCAGTACGTC.

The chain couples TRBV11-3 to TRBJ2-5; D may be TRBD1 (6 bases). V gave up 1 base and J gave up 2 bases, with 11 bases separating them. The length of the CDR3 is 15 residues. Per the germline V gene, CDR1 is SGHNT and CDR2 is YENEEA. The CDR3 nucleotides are TGTGCCAGCAGCTTAGGTGTACAGGGACAAGAGACCCAGTACTTC. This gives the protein CASSLGVQGQETQYF. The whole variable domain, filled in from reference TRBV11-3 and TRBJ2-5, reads EAGVVQSPRYKIIEKKQPVAFWCNPISGHNTLYWYLQNLGQGPELLIRYENEEAVDDSQLPKDRFSAERLKGVDSTLKIQPAELGDSAVYLCASSLGVQGQETQYFGPGTRLLVL.

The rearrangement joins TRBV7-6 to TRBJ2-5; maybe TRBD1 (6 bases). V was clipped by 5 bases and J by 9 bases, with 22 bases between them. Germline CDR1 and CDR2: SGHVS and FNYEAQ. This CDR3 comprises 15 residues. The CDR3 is CASSQEGDVRSPQYF. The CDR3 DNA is TGTGCCAGCAGCCAAGAGGGGGACGTAAGGAGTCCCCAGTACTTC.

CDR3 DNA: TGTGCCACCAGTGCAGGGCCAAGCTCCTACGAGCAGTACTTC. Its translation is CATSAGPSSYEQYF. This chain uses TRBV24-1 with TRBJ2-7, with D possibly matching TRBD1 (5 bases). V lost 5 bases to trimming and J lost 0 bases, with 10 bases between them. There are 14 residues in the CDR3. In germline, CDR1 is KGHDR, CDR2 SFDVKD.